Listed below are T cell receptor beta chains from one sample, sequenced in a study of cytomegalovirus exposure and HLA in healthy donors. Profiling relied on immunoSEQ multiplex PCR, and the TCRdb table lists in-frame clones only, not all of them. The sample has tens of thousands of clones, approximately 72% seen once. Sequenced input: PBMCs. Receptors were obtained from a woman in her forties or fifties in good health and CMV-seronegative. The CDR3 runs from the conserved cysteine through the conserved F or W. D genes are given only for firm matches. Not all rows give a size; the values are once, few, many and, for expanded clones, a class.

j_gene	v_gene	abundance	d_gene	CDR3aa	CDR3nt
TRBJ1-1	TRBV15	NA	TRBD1	CATSNQGDTEAFF	TGTGCCACCAGCAATCAGGGGGACACTGAAGCTTTCTTT
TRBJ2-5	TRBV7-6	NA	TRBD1	CASSLVGTGTGAMRGETQYF	TGTGCCAGCAGCTTAGTGGGCACCGGGACAGGGGCCATGAGGGGAGAGACCCAGTACTTC
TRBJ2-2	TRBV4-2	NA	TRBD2	CASSPRTSGTGELFF	TGTGCCAGCAGCCCCCGGACTAGCGGCACCGGGGAGCTGTTTTTT
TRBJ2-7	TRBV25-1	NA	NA	CASSDPDRTSSYEQYF	TGTGCCAGCAGTGACCCCGACAGGACGAGCTCCTACGAGCAGTACTTC
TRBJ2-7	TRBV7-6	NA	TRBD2	CASSLAGEGNYEQYF	TGTGCCAGCAGCTTAGCGGGGGAGGGCAACTACGAGCAGTACTTC
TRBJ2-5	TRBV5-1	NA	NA	CASSLASGRETQYF	TGCGCCAGCAGCTTGGCGTCAGGGAGGGAGACCCAGTACTTC
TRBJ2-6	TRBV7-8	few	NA	CASSDLGGIGANVLTF	TGTGCCAGCAGCGATTTAGGGGGAATCGGGGCCAACGTCCTGACTTTC
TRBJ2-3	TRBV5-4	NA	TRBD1	CASSVRTGENTQYF	TGTGCCAGCAGCGTCCGGACAGGGGAAAATACGCAGTATTTT
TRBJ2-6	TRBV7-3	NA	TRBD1	CASSPGTGGARAGANVLTF	TGTGCCAGCAGCCCGGGGACAGGGGGCGCCAGGGCTGGGGCCAACGTCCTGACTTTC
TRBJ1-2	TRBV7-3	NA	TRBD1	CASSREGQGHGYTF	TGTGCCAGCAGCCGAGAAGGACAGGGGCATGGCTACACCTTC
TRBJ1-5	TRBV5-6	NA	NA	CASSLGRGTIAQPQHF	TGTGCCAGCAGCTTAGGTCGGGGGACTATCGCTCAGCCCCAGCATTTT
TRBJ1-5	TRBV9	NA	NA	CASSPVGAGNQPQHF	TGTGCCAGCAGTCCGGTGGGAGCCGGCAATCAGCCCCAGCATTTT
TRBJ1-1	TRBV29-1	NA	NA	CSVEAQYTEAFF	TGCAGCGTTGAAGCTCAGTACACTGAAGCTTTCTTT
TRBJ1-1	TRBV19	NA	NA	CASSSAGVVTEAFF	TGTGCCAGTAGTTCTGCGGGCGTAGTCACTGAAGCTTTCTTT
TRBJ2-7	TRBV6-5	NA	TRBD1	CARTGGEQYF	TGTGCCAGGACAGGGGGCGAGCAGTACTTC
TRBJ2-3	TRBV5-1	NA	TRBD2	CASRTSGTDTQYF	TGCGCCAGCCGGACTAGCGGCACAGATACGCAGTATTTT
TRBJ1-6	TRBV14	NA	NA	CASSQVLGSSPLHF	TGTGCCAGCAGCCAAGTCTTGGGCAGCTCACCCCTCCACTTT
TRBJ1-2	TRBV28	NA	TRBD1	CASSLGMGQGFDYTF	TGTGCCAGCAGCCTGGGTATGGGACAGGGTTTTGACTACACCTTC
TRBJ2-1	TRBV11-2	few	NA	CASSPRPGYNEQFF	TGTGCCAGCAGCCCACGTCCAGGATACAATGAGCAGTTCTTC
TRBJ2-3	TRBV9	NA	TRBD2	CASSVGASGYTDTQYF	TGTGCCAGCAGCGTAGGAGCTAGCGGCTACACAGATACGCAGTATTTT
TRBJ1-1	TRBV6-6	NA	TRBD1	CASSYDGTGSNTEAFF	TGTGCCAGCAGTTACGACGGGACAGGGTCGAACACTGAAGCTTTCTTT
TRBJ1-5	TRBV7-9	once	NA	CASSLSGEHNQPQHF	TGTGCCAGCAGCTTATCAGGTGAACACAATCAGCCCCAGCATTTT
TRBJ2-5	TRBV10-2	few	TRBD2	CASSDRSSGHQETQYF	TGCGCCAGCAGTGATAGGTCTAGCGGGCACCAAGAGACCCAGTACTTC
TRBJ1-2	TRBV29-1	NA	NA	CSVELQGTGYGYTF	TGCAGCGTTGAATTGCAGGGAACGGGCTATGGCTACACCTTC
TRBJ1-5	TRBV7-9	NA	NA	CASSSVEVPPTHF	TGTGCCAGCAGCTCCGTTGAGGTCCCACCAACCCATTTT
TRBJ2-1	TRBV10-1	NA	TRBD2	CASSSSPGGVYEQFF	TGCGCCAGCAGTTCCTCACCCGGGGGGGTATATGAGCAGTTCTTC
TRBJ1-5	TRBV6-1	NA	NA	CASSEATGSQPQHF	TGTGCCAGCAGTGAAGCTACAGGCAGTCAGCCCCAGCATTTT
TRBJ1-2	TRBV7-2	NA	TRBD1	CASSPRTGGFSYGYTF	TGTGCCAGCAGCCCACGAACAGGGGGCTTTAGCTATGGCTACACCTTC
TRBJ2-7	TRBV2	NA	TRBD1	CASGTAWEQYF	TGTGCCAGCGGGACAGCCTGGGAGCAGTACTTC
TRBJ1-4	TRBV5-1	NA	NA	CASSLDGGEKLFF	TGCGCCAGCAGCTTGGACGGGGGAGAAAAACTGTTTTTT
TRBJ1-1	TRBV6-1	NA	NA	CASGHREGNTEAFF	TGTGCCAGCGGGCACAGGGAAGGGAACACTGAAGCTTTCTTT
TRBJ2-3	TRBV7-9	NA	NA	CASSADYSSTDTQYF	TGTGCCAGCAGCGCGGATTATTCTAGCACAGATACGCAGTATTTT
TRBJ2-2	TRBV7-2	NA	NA	CASSLWGANTGELFF	TGTGCCAGCAGCTTATGGGGGGCGAACACCGGGGAGCTGTTTTTT
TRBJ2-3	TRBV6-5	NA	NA	CASSHGTTSTDTQYF	TGTGCCAGCAGTCACGGGACAACGAGCACAGATACGCAGTATTTT
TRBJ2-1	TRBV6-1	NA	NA	CASSEARGFAYNEQFF	TGTGCCAGCAGTGAAGCGCGGGGTTTTGCCTACAATGAGCAGTTCTTC
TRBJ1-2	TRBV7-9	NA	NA	CASSLATVLAPGYTF	TGTGCCAGCAGCTTAGCGACAGTTCTTGCTCCTGGCTACACCTTC
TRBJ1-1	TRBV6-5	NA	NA	CASSYSRRNTEAFF	TGTGCCAGCAGTTACTCGAGAAGGAACACTGAAGCTTTCTTT
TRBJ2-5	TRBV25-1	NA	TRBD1	CASSHPTGEQETQYF	TGTGCCAGCAGTCACCCGACAGGGGAGCAAGAGACCCAGTACTTC
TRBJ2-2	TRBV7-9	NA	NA	CSSSFQGSRLFF	TGTTCCAGCAGCTTTCAGGGGTCACGGCTGTTTTTT
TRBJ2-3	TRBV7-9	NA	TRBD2	CASSAGTSGPTDTQYF	TGTGCCAGCAGCGCAGGGACTAGCGGGCCCACAGATACGCAGTATTTT
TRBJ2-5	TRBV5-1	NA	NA	CASSPRAQETQYF	TGCGCCAGCAGCCCTCGAGCCCAAGAGACCCAGTACTTC
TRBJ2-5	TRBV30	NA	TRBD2	CAYSGGAAETQYF	TGTGCCTACTCCGGGGGGGCAGCGGAGACCCAGTACTTC
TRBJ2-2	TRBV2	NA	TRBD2	CASTGRERTGELFF	TGTGCCAGCACAGGGAGGGAGAGGACCGGGGAGCTGTTTTTT
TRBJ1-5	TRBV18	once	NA	CASSPGTSYGPQHF	TGTGCCAGCTCACCGGGGACTTCGTATGGGCCCCAGCATTTT
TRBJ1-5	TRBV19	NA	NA	CAGSPGGFSNQPQHF	TGTGCCGGAAGCCCCGGAGGGTTTAGCAATCAGCCCCAGCATTTT
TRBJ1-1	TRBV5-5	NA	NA	CASSLDSRVAAFF	TGTGCCAGCAGCTTGGACTCGAGGGTTGCAGCTTTCTTT
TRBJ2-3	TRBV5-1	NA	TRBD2	CASSLEAGGDTQYF	TGCGCCAGCAGCTTGGAAGCGGGAGGGGATACGCAGTATTTT
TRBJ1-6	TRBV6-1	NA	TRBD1	CASSESRQGVNSPLHF	TGTGCCAGCAGTGAAAGCCGACAGGGGGTAAATTCACCCCTCCACTTT
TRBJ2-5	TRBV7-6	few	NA	CASSSSLTYEETQYF	TGTGCCAGCAGCTCCTCACTGACATACGAAGAGACCCAGTACTTC
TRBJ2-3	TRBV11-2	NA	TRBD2	CASSFLAGGDTQYF	TGTGCCAGCAGCTTTCTAGCGGGAGGGGATACGCAGTATTTT
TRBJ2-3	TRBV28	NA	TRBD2	CASSLGGSAADTQYF	TGTGCCAGCAGTTTAGGCGGGAGTGCTGCAGATACGCAGTATTTT
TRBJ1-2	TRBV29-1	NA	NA	CSIDGYTF	TGCAGCATAGATGGCTACACCTTC
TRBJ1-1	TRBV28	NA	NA	CASGPTPQDEAFF	TGTGCCAGCGGACCTACCCCACAGGATGAAGCTTTCTTT
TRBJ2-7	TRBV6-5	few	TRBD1	CASSPGTGNDYEQYF	TGTGCCAGCAGCCCTGGGACAGGGAACGACTACGAGCAGTACTTC
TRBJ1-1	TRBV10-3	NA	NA	CAISDPRANTEAFF	TGTGCCATCAGTGATCCCAGGGCGAACACTGAAGCTTTCTTT